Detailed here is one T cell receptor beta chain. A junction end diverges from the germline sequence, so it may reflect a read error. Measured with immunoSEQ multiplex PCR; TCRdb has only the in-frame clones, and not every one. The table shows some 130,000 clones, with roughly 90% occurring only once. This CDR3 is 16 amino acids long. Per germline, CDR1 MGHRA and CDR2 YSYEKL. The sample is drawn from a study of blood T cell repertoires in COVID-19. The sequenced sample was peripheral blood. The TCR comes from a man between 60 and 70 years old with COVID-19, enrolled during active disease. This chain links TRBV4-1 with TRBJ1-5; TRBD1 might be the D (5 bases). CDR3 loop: CASSQVRGARNQPQHF. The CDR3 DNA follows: TGCGCCAGCAGTCAAGTAAGGGGCGCGCGCAATCAGCCCCAGCATTTT.